In this sample, the clone carrying this T cell receptor beta chain turned up many times. CDR1 MNHEY and CDR2 SVGAGI come from the germline V gene. The CDR3 is 15 amino acids. After removal of 6 bases from V and 4 bases from J, the junction contained 11 bases not matched to a gene. TCRdb passed the 5' RACE reads through MiXCR, listing each CDR3 protein once. Of 85,000 to 100,000 distinct CDR3 sequences listed, about 12% are singletons. The sample is drawn from a study of early T cells in non-severe SARS-CoV-2 infection. The specimen sequenced was whole blood. The receptor was derived from an adult who was a healthcare worker with PCR-confirmed SARS-CoV-2 infection or an uninfected control (not recorded which). The rearrangement uses TRBV6-5 and TRBJ1-2; 7 bases align to TRBD1. For the CDR3, the DNA is TGTGCCAGCAGACTACAGGGGCCTGGCGGCTATGGCTACACCTTC. It yields the protein CASRLQGPGGYGYTF.